A single sample gave rise to the 21 T cell receptor beta chains below, sequenced in a study of a mutant IDH1 vaccine in newly diagnosed glioma (dated by TCRdb to about 2021). Receptor libraries were prepared by the immunoSEQ multiplex PCR assay. As stored in TCRdb, this immuneACCESS dataset retains in-frame rearrangements with V and J assigned. A fraction of the clones does not appear; measured against another copy, unresolved V genes explain less than half of the discrepancy, and the remainder lacks a known reason. This sample holds about 25,000 clones; approximately 80% were observed only once. The ten largest clonotypes hold about 8.2% of the sample. Antigens for these TCRs are unknown. Per the publication, the time point label means: week 11, during vaccination. A 20-mer mutant IDH1 peptide at 300 micrograms in Montanide made up each vaccine dose, which was injected subcutaneously together with topical imiquimod.

The sample in question was PBMCs, obtained from a glioma patient whose treatment included an IDH1 peptide vaccine. Source of these receptors: a woman aged 18-29 years with glioma.

The rearrangement links TRBV30 to TRBJ1-5, with D tentatively TRBD1 (5 bases). Trimming removed 3 bases at V and 3 bases at J, with 9 bases between. CDR3 length: 13 amino acids. Germline V lookup: CDR1 GTSNPN, CDR2 SVGIG (reference sequence). The CDR3 loop is CAWSGTANQPQHF. CDR3 sequence (DNA): TGTGCCTGGAGCGGGACCGCCAATCAGCCCCAGCATTTT.

J is TRBJ2-7 and V is TRBV5-5; 7 bases map to TRBD1. J gave up 2 bases and V 6 bases, and 14 bases lay outside the gene matches. Germline V lookup: CDR1 SGHKS, CDR2 YYEKEE (reference sequence). This CDR3 contains 16 residues. CDR3 coding DNA: TGTGCCAGCACCCTGAGGGGTGGACAGGCAACCTACGAGCAGTACTTC. It codes for CASTLRGGQATYEQYF.

This clone was counted only a few times. The genes are TRBV6-5 and TRBJ2-2; D remains unclear. This CDR3 comprises 14 residues. Germline V gene sequence: CDR1 MNHEY, CDR2 SVGAGI. Trimming shortened V by 6 bases and J by 0 bases, and 8 bases separated the two germline ends. The CDR3 protein is CASRQAPNTGELFF. The CDR3 DNA follows: TGTGCCAGCAGGCAGGCCCCGAACACCGGGGAGCTGTTTTTT.

Only one count was recorded for this clone. The chain uses TRBV15 and TRBJ2-7, with no clear D. This CDR3 has 15 amino acids. Germline CDR1 is LNHNV and CDR2 is YYDKDF (reference sequence). V was trimmed by 0 bases and J by 4 bases, leaving 13 bases between them. The CDR3, as DNA: TGTGCCACCAGCAGAGAATTGGTTAGCAAGTACGAGCAGTACTTC. Protein sequence: CATSRELVSKYEQYF.

This chain joins TRBV11-3 and TRBJ2-3, with TRBD2 identical over 11 bases. This CDR3 has 16 amino acids. The trim removed 3 bases at V and 5 bases at J, leaving 7 bases unmatched. Germline CDR1 SGHNT, CDR2 YENEEA. The CDR3 spells CASSLSSGGPQDTQYF. The CDR3 coding sequence is TGTGCCAGCAGCTTGTCTAGCGGGGGGCCACAAGATACGCAGTATTTT. The full variable domain, completed using reference TRBV11-3 and TRBJ2-3, is EAGVVQSPRYKIIEKKQPVAFWCNPISGHNTLYWYLQNLGQGPELLIRYENEEAVDDSQLPKDRFSAERLKGVDSTLKIQPAELGDSAVYLCASSLSSGGPQDTQYFGPGTRLTVL.

The chain couples TRBV4-1 to TRBJ2-2; 8 nucleotides align to TRBD2. This CDR3 spans 17 amino acids. Germline lookup yields CDR1 MGHRA and CDR2 YSYEKL. Trimming took 0 bases from V and 4 from J; bases not matched to a gene: 7. In DNA form, the CDR3 reads TGCGCCAGCAGCCAAGATCCAGCGGGGGTAGGCACCGGGGAGCTGTTTTTT. This encodes CASSQDPAGVGTGELFF.

V usage is TRBV7-9 and J usage is TRBJ2-7; D call uncertain. From germline, CDR1 is SEHNR and CDR2 FQNEAQ (reference sequence). The V end lost 1 base, the J end lost 0 bases, and 7 bases lay between the germline ends. The CDR3 length is 14 residues. The CDR3 sequence: CASSLGQNSYEQYF. The CDR3, as DNA: TGTGCCAGCAGCTTAGGGCAGAACTCCTACGAGCAGTACTTC.

The rearrangement uses TRBV10-3 and TRBJ1-1; D is ambiguous. Trimming took 3 bases from V and 11 from J, leaving 13 bases between them. CDR1 and CDR2 from the germline V gene are ENHRY and SYGVKD. The CDR3 sequence is 12 residues long. The CDR3 sequence: CAISDPPRDAFF. The CDR3 DNA is TGTGCCATCAGTGACCCTCCGAGGGATGCTTTCTTT.

The sample holds a few counts of this clone. J is TRBJ2-1 and V is TRBV27, with TRBD1 as a possible D gene (6 bases). Trimming pared 5 bases from V and 7 bases from J, leaving 9 bases between. Per germline, CDR1 MNHEY and CDR2 SMNVEV (reference sequence). The CDR3 consists of 12 residues. This chain's CDR3 is CASSPTGNEQFF. The CDR3 DNA sequence: TGTGCCAGCAGTCCTACAGGGAATGAGCAGTTCTTC.

This chain joins TRBV4-1 and TRBJ2-1, with 7 bases matching TRBD2. This CDR3 spans 16 amino acids. V dropped 0 bases and J dropped 3; count of bases not matched to a gene: 5. Germline V gene lookup returns CDR1 MGHRA and CDR2 YSYEKL. This CDR3 reads CASSQDVGGNYNEQFF. CDR3 DNA: TGCGCCAGCAGCCAAGATGTGGGAGGGAACTACAATGAGCAGTTCTTC.

V and J are TRBV28 and TRBJ2-3; D gene ambiguous. The CDR3 sequence is 13 residues long. The V and J ends lost 4 bases and 5 bases respectively, with 10 bases between them. In germline, CDR1 is MDHEN, CDR2 SYDVKM. This CDR3 is CASSWKVGDTQYF. CDR3 sequence (DNA): TGTGCCAGCAGTTGGAAGGTGGGAGATACGCAGTATTTT. Full variable domain (rest looked up from reference TRBV28 and TRBJ2-3): DVKVTQSSRYLVKRTGEKVFLECVQDMDHENMFWYRQDPGLGLRLIYFSYDVKMKEKGDIPEGYSVSREKKERFSLILESASTNQTSMYLCASSWKVGDTQYFGPGTRLTVL.

The chain carries TRBV27 and TRBJ2-7; perhaps TRBD1 as D (6 bases). CDR1 and CDR2 from the germline V gene are MNHEY and SMNVEV (reference sequence). This CDR3 contains 13 residues. The V and J ends lost 5 bases and 6 bases respectively, with 14 bases between them. The CDR3 coding sequence is TGTGCCAGCAGTACACATATAGGGGGCGAGCAGTACTTC. Translation: CASSTHIGGEQYF.

In its sample, this clone was seen once. This chain connects TRBV7-8 to TRBJ2-5; D tentatively reads TRBD1 or TRBD2 (5 bases each). Trimming pared 5 bases from V and 1 base from J, leaving 5 bases between. Per germline, CDR1 SGHVS and CDR2 FQNEAQ. The CDR3 spans 12 residues. The CDR3 reads CASSGTQETQYF. DNA of the CDR3: TGTGCCAGCAGCGGGACCCAAGAGACCCAGTACTTC.

The chain is built from TRBV4-2 and TRBJ2-1; D might be TRBD2 (5 bases). Deletions cut 4 bases from V and 9 bases from J, with 22 bases between. Germline V gene lookup returns CDR1 LGHNA and CDR2 YNFKEQ. CDR3 length: 16 amino acids. CDR3 nucleotide sequence: TGTGCCAGCAGCCTCATCGAGGGCCCAAAGGTGGGTGAGCAGTTCTTC. Translating it yields CASSLIEGPKVGEQFF.

This clone has only one observation. This chain uses TRBV11-2 with TRBJ2-2; 7 nucleotides line up with TRBD2. Trimming cost V 1 base and J 2 bases; bases outside gene matches: 1. There are 15 residues in the CDR3. Germline CDR1 SGHAT, CDR2 FQNNGV. The CDR3 loop is CASSLGDYNTGELFF. The DNA for the CDR3 is TGTGCCAGCAGCTTAGGGGACTATAACACCGGGGAGCTGTTTTTT.

Here the CDR3 reads CASRITDSAHGYTF. The CDR3, as DNA: TGTGCCAGCAGGATAACGGACAGCGCCCATGGCTACACCTTC. This chain connects TRBV2 to TRBJ1-2; possible D gene TRBD1, 6 bases. The V gene's germline CDR1 is SNHLY and CDR2 FYNNEI. Trimming shortened V by 6 bases and J by 6 bases, and 17 bases separated the two germline ends. The CDR3 is 14 amino acids.

The chain uses TRBV29-1 and TRBJ2-5; TRBD1 matches at 9 bases. The CDR3 consists of 16 residues. The germline V gene encodes CDR1 SQVTM and CDR2 ANQGSEA. J gave up 4 bases and V 3 bases, and 12 bases lay outside the gene matches. This CDR3 reads CSVEDPRDRVRETQYF. CDR3 bases: TGCAGCGTTGAGGACCCCCGGGACAGGGTTCGAGAGACCCAGTACTTC.

The chain employs TRBV13 and TRBJ1-3; 7 nucleotides align to TRBD1. The trim removed 4 bases at V and 2 bases at J, leaving 2 bases unmatched. Germline CDR1 reads PRHDT; CDR2 reads FYEKMQ (reference sequence). This CDR3 is built from 14 residues. The CDR3 sequence: CASSSGGTGNTIYF. The CDR3 region has the DNA TGTGCCAGCAGCTCAGGGGGTACTGGAAACACCATATATTTT.

The chain employs TRBV6-6 and TRBJ2-3, with D hard to call. V lost 5 bases and J 0 bases, leaving 15 bases between the germline ends. The CDR3 runs 16 residues. CDR1 is MNHNY, CDR2 SVGAGI, per germline (reference sequence). The CDR3 protein is CASSKEEVTSTDTQYF. The CDR3 bases are TGTGCCAGCAGTAAGGAAGAGGTGACTAGCACAGATACGCAGTATTTT.

CDR3: CASSVGGGSTDTQYF. CDR3 coding DNA: TGTGCCAGCAGCGTCGGGGGAGGGAGCACAGATACGCAGTATTTT. The chain links TRBV9 to TRBJ2-3; 7 nucleotides line up with TRBD2. From germline, CDR1 is SGDLS and CDR2 YYNGEE. The CDR3 consists of 15 residues. J was trimmed by 0 bases and V by 2 bases; bases with no gene match: 3.

The rearrangement uses TRBV5-1 and TRBJ2-1; D is perhaps TRBD1 (6 bases). The CDR3 runs to 11 residues. V dropped 8 bases and J dropped 4 bases, with 7 bases sitting between them. CDR1 is SGHRS, CDR2 YFSETQ, per germline. CDR3 loop: CASGQYNEQFF. The CDR3 nucleotides read TGCGCCAGTGGACAGTACAATGAGCAGTTCTTC.